Below, 22 T cell receptor beta chains from the same sample are listed, as sequenced in a study of cytomegalovirus exposure and HLA in healthy donors (TCRdb year 2017). The receptor library was made with the immunoSEQ multiplex PCR assay. A mixture of 60 forward primers for TCR Vbeta segments and 13 reverse primers for TCR Jbeta segments was used in the multiplex PCR. The immuneACCESS repertoire file appears here via TCRdb, limited to in-frame rearrangements. These files lack a portion of the clones; in checked studies, under half of the deficit traces to unresolved V genes, and the cause of the others is not known. The sample table lists 150,000 to 200,000 clones, approximately 72% of them with a count of one. Less than 8.5% of the sample is held by the ten biggest clonotypes. Sequenced: PBMCs. The origin of the receptors is a man aged 35-49 years in good health and CMV-seropositive.

There are a few counts of this clone. The CDR3, as DNA: TGTGCCAGTAGTGGGACACGAGGCAATCAGCCCCAGCATTTT. Amino acids: CASSGTRGNQPQHF. The chain carries TRBV19 and TRBJ1-5, with a tentative D call TRBD1 (6 bases). V gave up 5 bases and J gave up 2 bases, with 10 bases separating them. The CDR3 contains 14 residues. Germline lookup yields CDR1 LNHDA and CDR2 SQIVND (reference sequence). Looking up the rest from reference TRBV19 and TRBJ1-5 gives the full variable domain: DGGITQSPKYLFRKEGQNVTLSCEQNLNHDAMYWYRQDPGQGLRLIYYSQIVNDFQKGDIAEGYSVSREKKESFPLTVTSAQKNPTAFYLCASSGTRGNQPQHFGDGTRLSIL.

This sequence joins TRBV11-3 and TRBJ2-7; D unclear. Germline CDR1 is SGHNT and CDR2 is YENEEA. Trimming removed 3 bases at V and 4 bases at J, with 10 bases between. The CDR3 is 13 residues long. The CDR3 DNA is TGTGCCAGCAGCTTCGGCTCGGGTTACGAGCAGTACTTC. Encoded protein: CASSFGSGYEQYF.

The rearrangement joins TRBV30 to TRBJ2-3, with 7 positions matching TRBD1. Germline V gene sequence: CDR1 GTSNPN, CDR2 SVGIG (reference sequence). The CDR3 contains 12 residues. With V trimmed by 8 bases and J by 2 bases, 4 bases remained unmatched. The CDR3 sequence: CAQDRITDTQYF. CDR3 coding DNA: TGTGCCCAGGACAGGATCACAGATACGCAGTATTTT.

In this sample, this clone turned up a few times. The V gene is TRBV5-1, the J gene TRBJ2-6; the match to TRBD1 covers 7 bases. Germline values: CDR1 SGHRS, CDR2 YFSETQ. The CDR3 covers 17 residues. Losses at the gene ends were 3 bases for V and 1 base for J; bases not matched to a gene: 7. CDR3 region: CASSWQPQGSGANVLTF. In DNA, the CDR3 is TGCGCCAGCAGCTGGCAACCACAGGGGTCTGGGGCCAACGTCCTGACTTTC.

Only one count was recorded for this clone. The CDR3 bases are TGTGCCAGTAGTGGGACAGGGGATTACACAGATACGCAGTATTTT. Its protein product is CASSGTGDYTDTQYF. The chain joins TRBV19 to TRBJ2-3, with 10 bases lining up with TRBD1. The V segment lost 5 bases and the J segment 2 bases; nucleotides outside the gene matches: 4. The CDR3 consists of 15 residues. CDR1 LNHDA and CDR2 SQIVND come from the germline V gene (reference sequence).

The chain recombines TRBV27 with TRBJ1-2, with no clear D. The ends were cut back, 7 bases at V and 3 bases at J, with 12 bases in the middle. CDR1 MNHEY and CDR2 SMNVEV come from the germline V gene (reference sequence). The CDR3 runs 13 residues. CDR3 in amino acids: CASTLSPDYGYTF. The CDR3 nucleotides are TGTGCCAGCACCCTGTCCCCCGACTATGGCTACACCTTC.

The J gene is TRBJ2-3, the V gene TRBV9; the match to TRBD2 covers 9 bases. Germline lookup yields CDR1 SGDLS and CDR2 YYNGEE. The CDR3 contains 18 residues. V shed 0 bases and J 5 bases; nucleotides not matched to a gene: 13. This chain's CDR3 is CASSVGGSGGLRGDTQYF. The CDR3 region has the DNA TGTGCCAGCAGCGTAGGGGGTAGCGGGGGCCTGAGGGGAGATACGCAGTATTTT.

The chain recombines TRBV27 with TRBJ2-2; 9 nucleotides match TRBD2. Trimming cost V 7 bases and J 5 bases; bases outside gene matches: 5. Per the germline V gene, CDR1 is MNHEY and CDR2 is SMNVEV (reference sequence). The CDR3 consists of 14 residues. Here the CDR3 reads CASNVAGETGELFF. CDR3 nucleotides: TGTGCCAGCAACGTAGCGGGGGAGACCGGGGAGCTGTTTTTT.

CDR3 sequence (DNA): TGTGCCAGCAGCCGGGCTAGGACAGGAGAGGACAATGAGCAGTTCTTC. It translates to CASSRARTGEDNEQFF. The chain combines TRBV6-6 with TRBJ2-1, with 7 bases identical to TRBD1. The V and J ends lost 6 bases and 5 bases, in that order; junction bases with no gene match: 13. CDR1 is MNHNY and CDR2 is SVGAGI in the germline V gene (reference sequence). This CDR3 comprises 16 residues.

The chain employs TRBV6-5 and TRBJ2-1, with 7 bases identical to TRBD1. With 5 bases clipped from V and 15 bases from J, the junction kept 7 bases outside the gene matches. The CDR3 spans 11 residues. Germline lookup yields CDR1 MNHEY and CDR2 SVGAGI. CDR3 amino acids: CASSPGQSTFF. CDR3 DNA: TGTGCCAGCAGTCCGGGACAGTCCACGTTCTTC.

The chain combines TRBV14 with TRBJ2-7; tentative D call: TRBD1 (6 bases). Trimming stripped 2 bases from V and 5 bases from J, with 19 bases between. Per germline, CDR1 SGHDN and CDR2 FVKESK. The CDR3 runs 16 residues. The CDR3 region has the DNA TGTGCCAGCAGCCAATACGTGGGGGCAGGGCCCGACGAGCAGTACTTC. It encodes CASSQYVGAGPDEQYF.

This sequence joins TRBV5-1 and TRBJ2-5; 11 positions agree with TRBD1. The end of the DNA aligns better with TRBJ2-7, so the J call may be wrong. CDR3 length: 14 amino acids. Looked up from germline, CDR1 is SGHRS and CDR2 is YFSETQ. The CDR3 reads CASSKGQGGYEQYF. CDR3 nucleotide sequence: TGCGCCAGCAGCAAGGGACAGGGGGGCTACGAGCAGTACTTC.

The chain uses TRBV7-9 and TRBJ2-7, with 7 bases lining up with TRBD1. The trim removed 6 bases at V and 5 bases at J, leaving 4 bases unmatched. CDR1 and CDR2 (germline): SEHNR, FQNEAQ (reference sequence). There are 12 residues in the CDR3. The CDR3 here is CASSRDRDEQYF. CDR3 coding DNA: TGTGCCAGCAGTCGAGACAGGGACGAGCAGTACTTC.

V and J are TRBV7-9 and TRBJ1-1; a possible D gene is TRBD1 (6 bases). The CDR3 totals 13 residues. From germline, CDR1 is SEHNR and CDR2 FQNEAQ (reference sequence). The V and J ends lost 1 base and 9 bases respectively, with 12 bases between them. As DNA, the CDR3 is TGTGCCAGCAGCTTAGGGGACCGGGACAAAGCTTTCTTT. Its protein is CASSLGDRDKAFF.

This chain joins TRBV4-1 and TRBJ2-3; 9 bases fit TRBD2. The CDR3 consists of 17 residues. Germline V gene data show CDR1 as MGHRA and CDR2 as YSYEKL. The V gene end was trimmed by 7 bases and the J gene end by 0 bases; junction bases not matched to a gene: 11. This CDR3 is CASTGLVLAGSTDTQYF. The CDR3 nucleotides are TGCGCCAGCACCGGTCTGGTCCTAGCGGGGAGCACAGATACGCAGTATTTT.

This clone was observed a single time. The chain recombines TRBV4-1 with TRBJ1-3, with D possibly being TRBD1 (6 bases). V lost 0 bases to trimming and J lost 0 bases, with 18 bases between them. CDR1 is MGHRA, CDR2 YSYEKL, per germline. This CDR3 contains 19 residues. Here the CDR3 DNA reads TGCGCCAGCAGCCAAGACCCCGGGGAGGGGACAACCTCTGGAAACACCATATATTTT. This gives the protein CASSQDPGEGTTSGNTIYF.

The chain is built from TRBV4-2 and TRBJ2-3; 13 nucleotides align to TRBD2. With V trimmed by 1 base and J by 4 bases, 2 bases remained unmatched. This CDR3 region has 16 residues. From germline, CDR1 is LGHNA and CDR2 YNFKEQ. DNA of the CDR3: TGTGCCAGCAGCCAAGGGACTAGCGGGGGCCCAGATACGCAGTATTTT. It translates to CASSQGTSGGPDTQYF.

This chain links TRBV4-1 with TRBJ2-3, with TRBD1 identical over 7 bases. Germline values: CDR1 MGHRA, CDR2 YSYEKL. The CDR3 runs to 17 residues. V shed 0 bases and J 2 bases; nucleotides not matched to a gene: 8. This CDR3 reads CASSQEVGTADTDTQYF. CDR3 nucleotide sequence: TGCGCCAGCAGCCAAGAGGTCGGGACAGCGGACACAGATACGCAGTATTTT.

This chain uses TRBV6-6 with TRBJ2-3; perhaps TRBD2 as D (5 bases). Trimming took off 5 bases at V and 8 bases at J, with 17 bases between the two ends. This CDR3 contains 14 residues. CDR1 is MNHNY, CDR2 SVGAGI, per germline (reference sequence). CDR3 sequence (DNA): TGTGCCAGCAGTCCCCGGGATAAGAAGGGTACGCAGTATTTT. Amino acid sequence: CASSPRDKKGTQYF.

The gene calls are TRBV4-2 and TRBJ1-2; 7 bases fit TRBD1. V trimming: 5 bases; J trimming: 3 bases; junction bases outside the gene matches: 6. The CDR3 extends over 14 amino acids. Germline V gene data show CDR1 as LGHNA and CDR2 as YNFKEQ. CDR3 sequence reads: CASSFGTEDYGYTF. In DNA, the CDR3 is TGTGCCAGCAGCTTCGGGACAGAGGACTATGGCTACACCTTC.

The CDR3 DNA follows: TGTGCCAGCAGTTACCTTAACGGGGGGGTCCCTGAAGCTTTCTTT. Protein product: CASSYLNGGVPEAFF. V and J are TRBV6-5 and TRBJ1-1, with D tentatively TRBD1 (5 bases). From germline, CDR1 is MNHEY and CDR2 SVGAGI. Between the trimmed V and J ends, which lost 2 bases and 6 bases, there was a span of 16 bases. The CDR3 loop spans 15 amino acids.

To note about this clone: Other DNA sequences in this specimen translate into the identical CDR3. DNA for the CDR3: TGTGCCAGCAGCCCTCGGACTAGCGGGGGCCAAGAGACCCAGTACTTC. It is translated as CASSPRTSGGQETQYF. This rearrangement joins TRBV27 to TRBJ2-5; 13 nucleotides agree with TRBD2. Germline V gives CDR1 MNHEY, CDR2 SMNVEV (reference sequence). V gave up 6 bases and J gave up 1 base; unmatched junction bases: 5. CDR3 length: 16 amino acids.